This is a list of T cell receptor beta chains from one sample in a study of vaccination and CD4 T cells after COVID-19. TCRdb processed the PCR reads anew with MiXCR; each CDR3 protein has one entry. The sample lists about 3,500 distinct CDR3 sequences, roughly a fifth occurring once. These receptors lack a known antigen. The specimen was CD4+ T cells from blood, cultured in vitro. Every receptor here comes from a human donor who had recovered from COVID-19. CDR3s include the opening cysteine and the closing phenylalanine or tryptophan. A D gene is named only where the DNA matches it firmly. Rows give clone size only sometimes, using once, few, many, or a class for an expanded clone.

J,size,V,D,DNA,CDR3
TRBJ2-1,-,TRBV15,TRBD2,TGTGCCACCGACCGGGGTGGGGGGGGTTCCTACAATGAGCAGTTCTTC,CATDRGGGGSYNEQFF
TRBJ1-1,-,TRBV5-1,-,TGCGCCAGCAGCCCCCCCGGGACTATCACTGAAGCTTTCTTT,CASSPPGTITEAFF
TRBJ1-1,medium-sized,TRBV11-3,-,TGTGCCAGCAGCTTAAACCCCACTGAAGCTTTCTTT,CASSLNPTEAFF
TRBJ1-3,large,TRBV19,-,TGTGCCCTCTTTTCGCCTGGACGAAACACCATATATTTT,CALFSPGRNTIYF
TRBJ2-2,few,TRBV12-3/TRBV12-4,TRBD1,TGTGCCAGCAGTTTAGATAGGACAGGGAGGACCGGGGAGCTGTTTTTT,CASSLDRTGRTGELFF
TRBJ2-3,-,TRBV10-1,-,TGCGCCAGCAGTGAGCCCGGGACTAGCACAGATACGCAGTATTTT,CASSEPGTSTDTQYF
TRBJ1-6,few,TRBV6-1,-,TGTGCCAGCAGTGAAGCTATCTTTCCTAATTCACCCCTCCACTTT,CASSEAIFPNSPLHF
TRBJ2-3,-,TRBV24-1,TRBD2,TGTGCCACCAGTGACCCTTCCGGGGGGACAGATACGCAGTATTTT,CATSDPSGGTDTQYF
TRBJ1-2,few,TRBV20-1,-,TGCAGTGCTAGAGGGGGGCCCTCCTCTATGGCTAGCACCTTC,CSARGGPSSMASTF
TRBJ2-2,few,TRBV7-3,-,TGTGCCAGCAGTCTGAGGGGGGCTAGCGGGAACACCGGGGAGCTGTTTTTT,CASSLRGASGNTGELFF
TRBJ2-7,-,TRBV21-1,-,TGTGCCAGCAGCCCCCAGGAGGGGAATTTCTCCTACGAGCAGTACTTC,CASSPQEGNFSYEQYF